This T cell receptor beta chain emerged from a study of long-term antiretroviral therapy in people with HIV. Study-wide results and caveats: Older ART regimens may have been in use when blood was drawn between about 2004 and 2018.

V gave up 0 bases and J gave up 3 bases, with 9 bases separating them. This CDR3 comprises 14 residues. The germline V gene has CDR1 MNHNS and CDR2 SASEGT. The assay, immunoSEQ v3.0, was run at survey level. Some clones are missing from TCRdb's copy, which holds only in-frame ones; the method was immunoSEQ multiplex PCR. Among about 19,000 clones listed, less than 85% were seen once. Turning to this clone: Antigen unknown.

This chain joins TRBV6-1 and TRBJ2-7; D is perhaps TRBD1 or TRBD2 (5 bases each). The sequences come from unsorted PBMCs, collected 0.9 years after starting antiretroviral therapy. This sequence was found in a man between 18 and 35 years old with HIV. DNA of the CDR3: TGTGCCAGCAGTGAAGCGGGGGAGAGCTACGAGCAGTACTTC. Residues: CASSEAGESYEQYF.